This T cell receptor (beta chain) was obtained from a study of cytomegalovirus exposure and HLA in healthy donors. Study outcomes and limitations: Specific recognition of CMV antigens was confirmed in vitro for a few chains (all CMV-associated). Subsequent analysis of the approximately 130 validation repertoires found a tendency for first-cohort TCR clusters to co-occur. Many donors shared some public TCRs, even though most TCR sequences were rare.

As for this clone: The antigen remains unidentified.

V shed 0 bases and J 10 bases; nucleotides not matched to a gene: 4. This CDR3 has 13 residues. Germline CDR1 and CDR2: SGHRS and YFSETQ. Profiling relied on immunoSEQ multiplex PCR, and the TCRdb table lists in-frame clones only, not all of them. Of fewer than 150,000 clones in the sample, around nine tenths were seen once. The chain is built from TRBV5-1 and TRBJ2-1; 7 bases are shared with TRBD2. The origin of this receptor is a young man in good health and CMV-seropositive. The specimen sequenced was PBMCs. This chain's CDR3 is CASSLGDGGEQFF. The CDR3 coding sequence is TGCGCCAGCAGCTTGGGTGACGGGGGGGAGCAGTTCTTC.